The clone carrying this TCR beta chain was counted a few times. The antigen remains undetermined. All donors participated as healthy donors of bone marrow. PCR primers comprised 60 Vbeta and 13 Jbeta primers. The repertoire was sequenced with immunoSEQ multiplex PCR; TCRdb's copy has only in-frame clones and lacks some. This sample yields about 130,000 clones, of which approximately 78% are seen a single time; approximately 1.1% belongs to the top ten. This sample is drawn from a study of cytomegalovirus exposure and HLA in healthy donors. Losses at the gene ends were 3 bases for V and 4 bases for J; bases not matched to a gene: 7. The CDR3 sequence is 15 residues long. From germline, CDR1 is SGHNT and CDR2 YYREEE (reference sequence). Findings of the study overall: It was reported that TCR beta sequences correctly inferred the HLA-A and HLA-B alleles for most subjects. Across donors, sequencing depth was assumed by presence/absence analyses to be roughly uniform.

The genes are TRBV5-4 and TRBJ1-1; 9 nucleotides line up with TRBD1. This TCR came from a woman between 25 and 40 years old in good health and CMV-seronegative. Input material: PBMCs. CDR3: CASSSWEGQGTEAFF. CDR3 nucleotides: TGTGCCAGCAGCTCCTGGGAGGGACAGGGCACTGAAGCTTTCTTT. Complete variable domain (other parts from reference TRBV5-4 and TRBJ1-1): ETGVTQSPTHLIKTRGQQVTLRCSSQSGHNTVSWYQQALGQGPQFIFQYYREEENGRGNFPPRFSGLQFPNYSSELNVNALELDDSALYLCASSSWEGQGTEAFFGQGTRLTVV.